The TCR beta chain described here comes from a study of T cell repertoires in MIS-A myocarditis. Sequenced by immunoSEQ multiplex PCR; TCRdb stores in-frame clones only, minus some. The repertoire holds 15,000 or so clones, around two thirds seen once, with under 75% in the top ten. In this sample, this clone turned up a few times. With 3 bases clipped from V and 7 bases from J, the junction kept 12 bases outside the gene matches. Germline CDR1 reads SGHRS; CDR2 reads YFSETQ. The CDR3 extends over 18 amino acids. Source material: left ventricle heart tissue obtained at autopsy. The V gene is TRBV5-1, the J gene TRBJ2-1, with 14 bases matching TRBD2. This TCR was sampled from a man between 18 and 29 years old with fulminant myocarditis from multisystem inflammatory syndrome in adults (MIS-A) after COVID-19. The CDR3 bases are TGCGCCAGCAGCTCGGGACTAGCGGGGGTTCCAGAGCTAAATGAGCAGTTCTTC. Translated: CASSSGLAGVPELNEQFF.